This T cell receptor (beta chain) was sequenced during a study of blood T cell repertoires in COVID-19. Study-level information: Acute and convalescent COVID-19 samples came from the United States, Italy and Spain.

This study enrolled people aged roughly 18 to 100 from about 24 US geographic areas. Participants' reported clinical history set cohort assignment. This CDR3 region has 13 residues. After removal of 7 bases from V and 6 bases from J, the junction contained 4 bases not matched to a gene. Measured with immunoSEQ multiplex PCR; TCRdb has only the in-frame clones, and not every one. Of 300,000 or so clones listed, 90% are singletons. Sequencing used PBMCs or T cells enriched from blood (not recorded which). The J gene is TRBJ1-5, the V gene TRBV12-3 or TRBV12-4; 9 positions agree with TRBD1. The source is a man between 60 and 75 years old who had recovered from COVID-19. The CDR3 sequence is CASNYRGLQPQHF. In DNA, the CDR3 is TGTGCCAGCAATTACAGGGGGCTTCAGCCCCAGCATTTT.